Presented here are 6 T cell receptor beta chains from one specimen sequenced in a study of T cells expressing NK-cell markers. For each CDR3 protein, TCRdb gives one entry from its re-call of the 5' RACE reads, without DNA. Its listing shows about 260,000 distinct CDR3 sequences. The sequenced material came from blood T cells: a sorted CD56 or NKG2C T cell subset, CD4+ or CD8+ T cells, or bulk PBMC T cells (not recorded which). The receptors here all came from a woman between 18 and 70 years old in good health.

The chain couples TRBV12-3 or TRBV12-4 to TRBJ1-4. This CDR3 region has 14 residues. This chain's CDR3 is CASRPGTEYEKLFF.

The rearrangement joins TRBV30 to TRBJ2-3. Germline values: CDR1 GTSNPN, CDR2 SVGIG (reference sequence). The CDR3 length is 11 residues. The CDR3 spells CAWRVADTQYF.

This chain links TRBV5-1 with TRBJ2-7; there is no DNA to check the TCRdb D call of TRBD2. This CDR3 has 14 residues. Germline CDR1 and CDR2: SGHRS and YFSETQ. CDR3 amino acids: CASSSIGPTYEQYF.

V and J are TRBV7-6 and TRBJ2-3; TCRdb's assignment of TRBD2 cannot be checked, as there is no DNA. The CDR3 is 14 residues long. In germline, CDR1 is SGHVS, CDR2 FNYEAQ. CDR3 residues: CASRSGGGTDTQYF.

This CDR3 reads CASTRGTGTTGELFF. This chain joins TRBV9 and TRBJ2-2; TCRdb selects TRBD1, and the lack of DNA leaves this call unchecked. This CDR3 spans 15 amino acids. The germline gives CDR1 SGDLS, CDR2 YYNGEE.

The chain recombines TRBV4-3 with TRBJ2-5; TCRdb outputs TRBD1, but without DNA this stays unchecked. The germline V gene encodes CDR1 LGHNA and CDR2 YSLEER. CDR3 length: 16 residues. The CDR3 loop reads CASSQDNGRRGETQYF.